This note documents a single T cell receptor (beta chain) sequence. Its antigen is as yet unknown. This entry is derived from a study of shared clonotypes between healthy human individuals. Points from the study as a whole: On the whole, naive subsets had larger estimated richness than memory subsets had. Sequencing depth was a factor that was expected to affect clonotype sharing among donors. Across four donors, naive CD4 shared roughly 5.2%, naive CD8 about 3.2%, memory CD4 about 2.5%, memory CD8 about 0.4%.

Germline V gives CDR1 SEHNR, CDR2 FQNEAQ (reference sequence). The CDR3 contains 14 residues. V lost 5 bases and J 4 bases, leaving 14 bases between the germline ends. Profiled with immunoSEQ multiplex PCR; TCRdb holds only in-frame clones, not every one. The sample contains about 2 million clones, roughly 94% of which appear only once. Terminally differentiated effector memory CD45RA+ cells were excluded from the naive CD8 cells, which were CD45RO-negative and positively selected for CCR7. Sequences were obtained from naive CD8+ T cells sorted from blood. The receptor was isolated from a man aged 18 to 35 in good health. This chain connects TRBV7-9 to TRBJ1-2; a weak D match, TRBD1 (5 bases). In DNA, the CDR3 is TGTGCCAGCAGCGAGGAGGGGCCTCGCTATGGCTACACCTTC. Amino acid sequence: CASSEEGPRYGYTF.